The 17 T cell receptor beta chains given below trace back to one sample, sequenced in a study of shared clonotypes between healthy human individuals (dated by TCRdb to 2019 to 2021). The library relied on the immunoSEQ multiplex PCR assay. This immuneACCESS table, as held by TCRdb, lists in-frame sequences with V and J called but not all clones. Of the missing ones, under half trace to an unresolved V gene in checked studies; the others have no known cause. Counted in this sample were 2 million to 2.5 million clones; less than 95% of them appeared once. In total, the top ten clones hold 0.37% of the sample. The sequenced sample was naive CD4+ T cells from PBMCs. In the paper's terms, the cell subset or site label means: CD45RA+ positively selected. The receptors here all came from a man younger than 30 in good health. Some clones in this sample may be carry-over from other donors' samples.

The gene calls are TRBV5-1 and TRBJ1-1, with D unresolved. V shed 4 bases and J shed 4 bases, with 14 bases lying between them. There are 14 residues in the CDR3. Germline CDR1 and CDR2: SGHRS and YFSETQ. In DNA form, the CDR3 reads TGCGCCAGCAGCCTGCACGGCTCCCGCACTGAAGCTTTCTTT. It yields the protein CASSLHGSRTEAFF.

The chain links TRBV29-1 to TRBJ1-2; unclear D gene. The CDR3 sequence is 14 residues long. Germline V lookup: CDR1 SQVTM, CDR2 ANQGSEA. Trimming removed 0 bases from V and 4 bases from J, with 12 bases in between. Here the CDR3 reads CSVEEYGRGYGYTF. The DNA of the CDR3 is TGCAGCGTTGAAGAATATGGTCGGGGCTATGGCTACACCTTC.

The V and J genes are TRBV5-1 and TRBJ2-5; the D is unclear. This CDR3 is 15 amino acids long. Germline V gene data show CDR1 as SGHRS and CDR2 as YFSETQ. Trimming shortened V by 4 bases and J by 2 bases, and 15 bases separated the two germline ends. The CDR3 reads CASSPLTAEQETQYF. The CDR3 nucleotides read TGCGCCAGCAGCCCCCTTACGGCGGAGCAAGAGACCCAGTACTTC.

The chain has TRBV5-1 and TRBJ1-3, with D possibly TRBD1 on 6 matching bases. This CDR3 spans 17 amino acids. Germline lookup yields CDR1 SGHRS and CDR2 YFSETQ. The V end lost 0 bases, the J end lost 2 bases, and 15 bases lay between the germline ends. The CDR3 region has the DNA TGCGCCAGCAGCTTGGAACCCGATAACAGGGCTGGAAACACCATATATTTT. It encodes CASSLEPDNRAGNTIYF. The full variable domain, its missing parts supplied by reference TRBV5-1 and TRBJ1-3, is KAGVTQTPRYLIKTRGQQVTLSCSPISGHRSVSWYQQTPGQGLQFLFEYFSETQRNKGNFPGRFSGRQFSNSRSEMNVSTLELGDSALYLCASSLEPDNRAGNTIYFGEGSWLTVV.

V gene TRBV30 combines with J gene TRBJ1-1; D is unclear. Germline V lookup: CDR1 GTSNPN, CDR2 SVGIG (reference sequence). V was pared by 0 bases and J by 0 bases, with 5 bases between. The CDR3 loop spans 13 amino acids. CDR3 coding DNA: TGTGCCTGGAGTGTTGCGGTGAACACTGAAGCTTTCTTT. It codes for CAWSVAVNTEAFF.

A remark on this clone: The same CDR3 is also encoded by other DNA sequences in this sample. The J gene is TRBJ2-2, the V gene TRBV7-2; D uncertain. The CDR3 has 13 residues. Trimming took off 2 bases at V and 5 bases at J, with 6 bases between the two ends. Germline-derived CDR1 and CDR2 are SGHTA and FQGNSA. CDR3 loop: CASSLLGTGELFF. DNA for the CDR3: TGTGCCAGCAGCTTACTAGGGACCGGGGAGCTGTTTTTT.

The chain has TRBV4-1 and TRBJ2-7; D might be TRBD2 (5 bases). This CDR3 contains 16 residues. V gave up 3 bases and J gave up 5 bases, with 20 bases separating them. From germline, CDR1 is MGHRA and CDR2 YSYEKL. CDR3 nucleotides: TGCGCCAGCAGCCAGGATCCCCCCGGGATCCGGGACGAGCAGTACTTC. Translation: CASSQDPPGIRDEQYF.

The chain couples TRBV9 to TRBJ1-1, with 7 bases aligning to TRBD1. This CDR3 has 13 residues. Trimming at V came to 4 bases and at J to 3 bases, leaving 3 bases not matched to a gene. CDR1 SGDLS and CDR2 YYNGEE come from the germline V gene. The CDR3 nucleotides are TGTGCCAGCAGCTCCACAGGGGACACTGAAGCTTTCTTT. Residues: CASSSTGDTEAFF.

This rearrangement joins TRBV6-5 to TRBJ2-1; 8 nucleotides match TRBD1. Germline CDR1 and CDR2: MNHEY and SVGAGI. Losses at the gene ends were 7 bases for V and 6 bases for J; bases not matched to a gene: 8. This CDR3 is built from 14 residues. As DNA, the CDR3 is TGTGCCAGCACTCTCAGGGGGCGCTTCAATGAGCAGTTCTTC. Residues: CASTLRGRFNEQFF.

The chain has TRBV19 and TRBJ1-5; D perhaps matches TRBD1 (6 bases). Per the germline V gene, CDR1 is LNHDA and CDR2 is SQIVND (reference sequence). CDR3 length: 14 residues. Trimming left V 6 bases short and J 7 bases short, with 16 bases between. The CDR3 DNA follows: TGTGCCAGTAGGACCACAGGGTTCGGGCAGCCCCAGCATTTT. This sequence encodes CASRTTGFGQPQHF.

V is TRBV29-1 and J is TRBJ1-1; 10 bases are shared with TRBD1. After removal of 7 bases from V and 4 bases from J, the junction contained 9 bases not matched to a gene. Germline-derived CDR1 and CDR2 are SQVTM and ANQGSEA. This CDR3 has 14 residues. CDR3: CSAWTGGGGTEAFF. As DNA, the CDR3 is TGCAGCGCCTGGACAGGGGGTGGGGGCACTGAAGCTTTCTTT.

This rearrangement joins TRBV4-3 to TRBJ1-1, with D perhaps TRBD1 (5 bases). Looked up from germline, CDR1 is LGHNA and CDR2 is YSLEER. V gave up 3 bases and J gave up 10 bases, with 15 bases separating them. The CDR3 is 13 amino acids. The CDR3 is CASSHSRDYGAFF. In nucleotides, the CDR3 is TGCGCCAGCAGCCATAGTAGGGACTATGGAGCTTTCTTT.

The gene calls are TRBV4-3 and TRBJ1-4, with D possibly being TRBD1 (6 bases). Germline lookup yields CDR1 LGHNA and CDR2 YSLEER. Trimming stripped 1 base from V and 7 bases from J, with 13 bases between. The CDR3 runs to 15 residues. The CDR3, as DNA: TGCGCCAGCAGCCAAGTGGCAGGGGTAGTTGAAAAACTGTTTTTT. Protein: CASSQVAGVVEKLFF.

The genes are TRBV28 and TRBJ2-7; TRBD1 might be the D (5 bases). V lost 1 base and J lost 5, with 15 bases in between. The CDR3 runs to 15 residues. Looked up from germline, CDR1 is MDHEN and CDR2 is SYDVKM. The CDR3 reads CASSLSTLIGDEQYF. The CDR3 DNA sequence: TGTGCCAGCAGTTTATCAACCCTCATAGGGGACGAGCAGTACTTC.

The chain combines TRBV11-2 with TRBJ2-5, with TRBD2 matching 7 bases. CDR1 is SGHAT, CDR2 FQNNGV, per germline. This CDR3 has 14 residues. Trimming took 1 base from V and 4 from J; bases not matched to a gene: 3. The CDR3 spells CASSLVRELETQYF. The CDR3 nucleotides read TGTGCCAGCAGCTTAGTGCGGGAGTTAGAGACCCAGTACTTC.

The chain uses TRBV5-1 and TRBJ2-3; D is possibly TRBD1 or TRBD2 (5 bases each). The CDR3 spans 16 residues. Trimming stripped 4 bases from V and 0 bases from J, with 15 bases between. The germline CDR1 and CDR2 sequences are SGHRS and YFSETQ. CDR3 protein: CASSLERGGSTDTQYF. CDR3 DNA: TGCGCCAGCAGCCTAGAGAGGGGCGGAAGCACAGATACGCAGTATTTT. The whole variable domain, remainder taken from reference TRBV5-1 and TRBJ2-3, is KAGVTQTPRYLIKTRGQQVTLSCSPISGHRSVSWYQQTPGQGLQFLFEYFSETQRNKGNFPGRFSGRQFSNSRSEMNVSTLELGDSALYLCASSLERGGSTDTQYFGPGTRLTVL.

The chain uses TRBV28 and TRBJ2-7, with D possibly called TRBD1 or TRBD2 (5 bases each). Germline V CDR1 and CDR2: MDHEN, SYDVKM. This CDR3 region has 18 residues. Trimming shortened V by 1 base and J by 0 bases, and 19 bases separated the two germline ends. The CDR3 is CASSLSDSFRRSSYEQYF. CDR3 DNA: TGTGCCAGCAGTTTATCCGACAGTTTCCGGAGGTCCTCCTACGAGCAGTACTTC.